A selection of T cell receptor beta chains follows, all from one sample in a study of blood T cell repertoires in COVID-19. Data came from immunoSEQ multiplex PCR; TCRdb stores just in-frame clones and leaves some out. The sample has around 250,000 clones; around 90% are singletons. Sequenced input: PBMCs or T cells enriched from blood (not recorded which). These receptors originate from a woman between 40 and 50 years old who had been exposed to COVID-19. The CDR3 runs from the conserved cysteine through the conserved F or W. A D gene is named only where the DNA matches it firmly. Size tells how often a clone was seen (once, few, many) or the class of an expanded clone, and some rows leave it out.

clone_size: .
j_call: TRBJ1-1
v_call: TRBV7-2
d_call: .
cdr3_aa: CASSQIVRGLKNTEAFF

clone_size: .
j_call: TRBJ2-1
v_call: TRBV4-3
d_call: TRBD2
cdr3_aa: CASSQGLAGGQNEQFF

clone_size: .
j_call: TRBJ2-7
v_call: TRBV28
d_call: TRBD1
cdr3_aa: CASIPGQGGYEQYF

clone_size: few
j_call: TRBJ1-4
v_call: TRBV6-1
d_call: .
cdr3_aa: CASSEAAGIGEKLFF

clone_size: .
j_call: TRBJ2-2
v_call: TRBV19
d_call: .
cdr3_aa: CASSPRPDSFGGELFF

clone_size: .
j_call: TRBJ1-2
v_call: TRBV7-2
d_call: .
cdr3_aa: CASSLGGGELGYTF

clone_size: .
j_call: TRBJ2-3
v_call: TRBV9
d_call: TRBD2
cdr3_aa: CASSVRAGVVTDTQYF

clone_size: .
j_call: TRBJ2-2
v_call: TRBV9
d_call: .
cdr3_aa: CASSVRRWEEKSRPTGELFF

clone_size: .
j_call: TRBJ2-1
v_call: TRBV19
d_call: TRBD2
cdr3_aa: CASSIDRREVGEQFF

clone_size: .
j_call: TRBJ2-1
v_call: TRBV19
d_call: .
cdr3_aa: CASGKVGADNEQFF

clone_size: .
j_call: TRBJ1-2
v_call: TRBV3-1/TRBV3-2
d_call: .
cdr3_aa: CASSQGRAGAPSTF

clone_size: .
j_call: TRBJ1-5
v_call: TRBV28
d_call: .
cdr3_aa: CASSLYGSNQPQHF

clone_size: once
j_call: TRBJ1-1
v_call: TRBV5-5
d_call: .
cdr3_aa: CASSPDLYRGEAFF

clone_size: .
j_call: TRBJ1-3
v_call: TRBV19
d_call: .
cdr3_aa: CASSNRDTVFLGTIYF

clone_size: .
j_call: TRBJ2-1
v_call: TRBV29-1
d_call: .
cdr3_aa: CSVAGLLLNEQFF

clone_size: .
j_call: TRBJ2-4
v_call: TRBV5-4
d_call: .
cdr3_aa: CASSLATETSSTVNIQYF

clone_size: .
j_call: TRBJ2-1
v_call: TRBV6-2/TRBV6-3
d_call: TRBD2
cdr3_aa: CASSSPRGLAGGEQFF

clone_size: .
j_call: TRBJ2-3
v_call: TRBV4-2
d_call: TRBD2
cdr3_aa: CASSRATGGTDTQYF